Given below is one T cell receptor (beta chain) in context. Sequencing used immunoSEQ multiplex PCR; TCRdb keeps in-frame clones, though not all of them. The sample gives tens of thousands of clones, roughly four fifths of which show up once; 12% is in the top ten. This sample was taken from a study of blood T cell repertoires in COVID-19. The CDR3 runs to 12 residues. Looked up from germline, CDR1 is LNHDA and CDR2 is SQIVND (reference sequence). V was pared by 8 bases and J by 4 bases, with 11 bases between. The TCR sequence derives from a human donor in a cohort sampled during active COVID-19. The J gene is TRBJ1-2, the V gene TRBV19; perhaps TRBD1 as D (5 bases). The specimen sequenced was peripheral blood. The CDR3 sequence: CASSDNFYGYTF. The CDR3 DNA is TGTGCCAGTTCGGACAACTTCTATGGCTACACCTTC. Filled out from reference TRBV19 and TRBJ1-2, the complete variable domain reads DGGITQSPKYLFRKEGQNVTLSCEQNLNHDAMYWYRQDPGQGLRLIYYSQIVNDFQKGDIAEGYSVSREKKESFPLTVTSAQKNPTAFYLCASSDNFYGYTFGSGTRLTVV.